These 23 T cell receptor beta chains share one sample of origin, sequenced in a study of cytomegalovirus exposure and HLA in healthy donors. It was with 60 Vbeta and 13 Jbeta primers that the PCR ran. Measured with immunoSEQ multiplex PCR; TCRdb has only the in-frame clones, and not every one. This repertoire shows approximately 160,000 clones, roughly 80% found once; its top ten account for less than 5.5%. The sample consisted of PBMCs. These receptors were taken from a male donor in good health and CMV-seronegative.

Written as DNA, the CDR3 is TGTGCCAGCAGCCGCGGTCAGGGCTCCTACGAGCAGTACTTC. Its translation is CASSRGQGSYEQYF. V and J are TRBV6-6 and TRBJ2-7; D is possibly TRBD1 (5 bases). This CDR3 is 14 amino acids long. Deletions cut 6 bases from V and 0 bases from J, with 12 bases between. CDR1 is MNHNY, CDR2 SVGAGI, per germline (reference sequence).

V and J are TRBV2 and TRBJ2-7; possibly TRBD1 for D (5 bases). The V end lost 5 bases, the J end lost 3 bases, and 8 bases lay between the germline ends. Germline CDR1 SNHLY, CDR2 FYNNEI. The CDR3 runs to 12 residues. The CDR3 region is CASSWGGYEQYF. CDR3 in DNA: TGTGCCAGCAGTTGGGGCGGCTACGAGCAGTACTTC.

The chain joins TRBV5-6 to TRBJ1-5; TRBD1 aligns across 12 bases. Germline assignment: CDR1 SGHDT and CDR2 YYEEEE. The length of the CDR3 is 17 residues. With 3 bases clipped from V and 9 bases from J, the junction kept 13 bases outside the gene matches. The CDR3 bases are TGTGCCAGCAGCTCAAAACCCGGGACAGGGGGCATACGGCCCCAGCATTTT. Amino acid sequence: CASSSKPGTGGIRPQHF.

This clone showed up just a few times. V gene TRBV6-5 combines with J gene TRBJ2-2; D call uncertain. The germline gives CDR1 MNHEY, CDR2 SVGAGI. CDR3 length equals 14 residues. The V gene lost 5 bases and the J gene lost 1 base, with 8 bases spanning the gap. The DNA for the CDR3 is TGTGCCAGCAGTCCATTCAAGAACACCGGGGAGCTGTTTTTT. Translation: CASSPFKNTGELFF.

The gene calls are TRBV6-1 and TRBJ2-2; D is possibly TRBD1 (5 bases). Trimming stripped 5 bases from V and 6 bases from J, with 7 bases between. Per germline, CDR1 MNHNS and CDR2 SASEGT. The CDR3 covers 12 residues. Written as DNA, the CDR3 is TGTGCCAGCAGTCCACAGGCCGGGGAGCTGTTTTTT. Protein product: CASSPQAGELFF.

The chain recombines TRBV18 with TRBJ1-3, with D perhaps TRBD1 (5 bases). Trimming shortened V by 4 bases and J by 0 bases, and 13 bases separated the two germline ends. CDR1 is KGHSH, CDR2 LQKENI, per germline. The CDR3 is 16 amino acids. CDR3 amino acids: CASSRGVLSSGNTIYF. In DNA, the CDR3 is TGTGCCAGCTCACGGGGCGTGCTGAGCTCTGGAAACACCATATATTTT. The whole variable domain, remainder taken from reference TRBV18 and TRBJ1-3, is NAGVMQNPRHLVRRRGQEARLRCSPMKGHSHVYWYRQLPEEGLKFMVYLQKENIIDESGMPKERFSAEFPKEGPSILRIQQVVRGDSAAYFCASSRGVLSSGNTIYFGEGSWLTVV.

Worth noting for this clone: At the DNA level, this CDR3 is encoded by other sequences in the same sample as well. This chain joins TRBV6-6 and TRBJ1-5; 12 nucleotides line up with TRBD1. The V and J ends lost 2 bases and 4 bases, in that order; junction bases with no gene match: 3. CDR1 and CDR2 (germline): MNHNY, SVGAGI (reference sequence). The CDR3 has 16 amino acids. The CDR3 coding sequence is TGTGCCAGCAGTTACAGGGACAGGGGGCAGAATCAGCCCCAGCATTTT. It codes for CASSYRDRGQNQPQHF.

DNA of the CDR3: TGCGCCAGCATGACAGGCTTGAACACTGAAGCTTTCTTT. This gives the protein CASMTGLNTEAFF. The V call is TRBV5-1, the J call TRBJ1-1; a weak D match, TRBD1 (6 bases). Trimming cost V 6 bases and J 0 bases, with 9 bases left between them. CDR1 and CDR2 from the germline V gene are SGHRS and YFSETQ. The CDR3 length is 13 residues.

The chain employs TRBV9 and TRBJ2-1; 10 positions agree with TRBD1. The ends lost 4 bases at V and 6 bases at J; junction bases unmatched: 7. Per germline, CDR1 SGDLS and CDR2 YYNGEE. There are 15 residues in the CDR3. The DNA of the CDR3 is TGTGCCAGCAGCCTACGAGGACAGGGGGTCAATGAGCAGTTCTTC. Translation: CASSLRGQGVNEQFF.

This chain uses TRBV10-1 with TRBJ2-5; the D gene is possibly TRBD1 (6 bases). This CDR3 contains 19 residues. Trimming pared 0 bases from V and 5 bases from J, leaving 25 bases between. Germline lookup yields CDR1 WNHNN and CDR2 SYGVQD (reference sequence). CDR3 sequence: CASSESGGQSKNNPETQYF. In DNA, the CDR3 is TGCGCCAGCAGTGAGTCGGGTGGACAGTCGAAGAATAATCCGGAGACCCAGTACTTC.

The chain combines TRBV15 with TRBJ1-1; 7 nucleotides agree with TRBD1. V was clipped by 0 bases and J by 4 bases; unmatched bases: 5. Germline lookup yields CDR1 LNHNV and CDR2 YYDKDF (reference sequence). The CDR3 is 15 residues long. The CDR3 sequence: CATSRDTGQSTEAFF. The CDR3 coding sequence is TGTGCCACCAGCAGAGACACGGGACAGTCCACTGAAGCTTTCTTT.

This clone was detected only a few times. The rearrangement joins TRBV6-1 to TRBJ2-1, with D possibly matching TRBD2 (8 bases). The CDR3 extends over 14 amino acids. Trimming removed 8 bases at V and 9 bases at J, with 20 bases between. Germline V gene lookup returns CDR1 MNHNS and CDR2 SASEGT. The CDR3 is CASLGTRGLGEQFF. DNA for the CDR3: TGTGCCAGCCTCGGGACTAGGGGGCTCGGTGAGCAGTTCTTC.

The chain is built from TRBV28 and TRBJ1-3; D is unclear. The CDR3 has 14 residues. The V gene's germline CDR1 is MDHEN and CDR2 SYDVKM. The V end was cut by 8 bases, the J end by 4 bases, with 15 bases between. CDR3 nucleotides: TGTGCCAGCGTAGCGCCCTGGGCCGGAAACACCATATATTTT. Protein product: CASVAPWAGNTIYF.

V and J are TRBV9 and TRBJ2-2, with TRBD2 as a possible D gene (6 bases). V was clipped by 3 bases and J by 2 bases, with 14 bases between them. The germline V gene has CDR1 SGDLS and CDR2 YYNGEE. CDR3 length equals 16 residues. This CDR3 reads CASSAAGLSNTGELFF. The CDR3 DNA reads as TGTGCCAGCAGCGCCGCGGGACTGAGTAACACCGGGGAGCTGTTTTTT.

V and J are TRBV5-4 and TRBJ2-7; the D is unclear. Trimming left V 7 bases short and J 6 bases short, with 20 bases between. This CDR3 has 14 amino acids. Germline-derived CDR1 and CDR2 are SGHNT and YYREEE (reference sequence). The CDR3 DNA reads TGTGCCAGCCGAGGAGACCCGACTGGTCCCGAGCAGTACTTC. This sequence encodes CASRGDPTGPEQYF.

The chain combines TRBV4-2 with TRBJ2-3; tentative D call: TRBD2 (6 bases). Trimming stripped 4 bases from V and 5 bases from J, with 16 bases between. The germline V gene encodes CDR1 LGHNA and CDR2 YNFKEQ. This CDR3 has 15 amino acids. The DNA for the CDR3 is TGTGCCAGCAGCCCAGACTCGGGTAGCGGAGATACGCAGTATTTT. This sequence encodes CASSPDSGSGDTQYF.

The chain recombines TRBV9 with TRBJ2-3, with D unresolved. Per the germline V gene, CDR1 is SGDLS and CDR2 is YYNGEE. The V and J ends lost 1 base and 6 bases respectively, with 12 bases between them. CDR3 length: 14 residues. The CDR3 DNA follows: TGTGCCAGCAGCGTATCAGGAACAGTTGATACGCAGTATTTT. This codes for CASSVSGTVDTQYF.

The chain employs TRBV25-1 and TRBJ2-5, with 11 nucleotides matching TRBD2. The end of the DNA fits TRBJ2-7 better, so the J call may be wrong. Per the germline V gene, CDR1 is MGHDK and CDR2 is SYGVNS. The CDR3 loop spans 16 amino acids. This CDR3 is CASSESTSGALREQYF. The DNA for the CDR3 is TGTGCCAGCAGTGAATCGACTAGCGGGGCTCTACGCGAGCAGTACTTC.

The count of this clone is one. The chain carries TRBV6-5 and TRBJ2-3, with D tentatively TRBD2 (5 bases). This CDR3 spans 13 amino acids. Germline V CDR1 and CDR2: MNHEY, SVGAGI. V was clipped by 6 bases and J by 6 bases, with 13 bases between them. CDR3 sequence reads: CASSPRRADTQYF. CDR3 in DNA: TGTGCCAGCAGCCCCCGGCGGGCGGATACGCAGTATTTT.

CDR3 amino acids: CSVDAPTEHYGYTF. The CDR3 bases are TGCAGCGTTGACGCCCCGACAGAACACTATGGCTACACCTTC. The V gene is TRBV29-1, the J gene TRBJ1-2, with a tentative D call TRBD1 (5 bases). V was trimmed by 3 bases and J by 3 bases, leaving 14 bases between them. Germline values: CDR1 SQVTM, CDR2 ANQGSEA. This CDR3 has 14 residues.

This clone has a handful of counts. The chain uses TRBV5-1 and TRBJ2-4, with TRBD2 identical over 8 bases. The V gene end was trimmed by 1 base and the J gene end by 2 bases; junction bases not matched to a gene: 8. Germline CDR1 SGHRS, CDR2 YFSETQ. This CDR3 comprises 17 residues. CDR3 in amino acids: CASSLLGAGGPKNIQYF. The CDR3 bases are TGCGCCAGCAGCTTGTTAGGCGCGGGGGGCCCCAAAAACATTCAGTACTTC.

The genes are TRBV6-1 and TRBJ2-1, with D maybe TRBD1 (6 bases). From germline, CDR1 is MNHNS and CDR2 SASEGT. This CDR3 region has 15 residues. Trimming pared 5 bases from V and 1 base from J, leaving 12 bases between. The CDR3 sequence is CASSPKQGSYNEQFF. CDR3 coding DNA: TGTGCCAGCAGTCCTAAACAGGGTTCCTACAATGAGCAGTTCTTC.

The V call is TRBV6-1, the J call TRBJ1-4; no firm D call. Germline-derived CDR1 and CDR2 are MNHNS and SASEGT. The CDR3 consists of 14 residues. Between the trimmed V and J ends, which lost 1 base and 5 bases, there was a span of 8 bases. The CDR3 region has the DNA TGTGCCAGCAGTGAAGTTGGCAGGAATGAAAAACTGTTTTTT. This translates into CASSEVGRNEKLFF.